Only one count was recorded for the clone carrying this T cell receptor beta chain. In Seattle, patients joined the study during active infection and were tracked longitudinally. V was cut by 2 bases and J by 7 bases, with 20 bases left in between. This CDR3 contains 17 residues. Germline V gene data show CDR1 as LNHDA and CDR2 as SQIVND (reference sequence). Authors' data handling: Scientists estimated how many nucleated cells there were by amplifying reference gene primers. TCRdb's table, derived via immunoSEQ multiplex PCR, lists solely in-frame clones and lacks some. D and trimming were read from the DNA, whereas the V and J calls and clone size are those reported in that table. The table has hundreds of thousands of clones, about 87% seen once; the top ten hold over 2%. This sample is part of a study of blood T cell repertoires in COVID-19.

Sequences were obtained from peripheral blood. This clonotype was sampled from a woman aged 55-69 years with COVID-19, enrolled during active disease. The chain employs TRBV19 and TRBJ2-2, with D possibly matching TRBD1 (6 bases). The CDR3 region has the DNA TGTGCCAGTAGTATACTCTTACTCCAGGGGATAGGCGGGGAGCTGTTTTTT. Protein sequence: CASSILLLQGIGGELFF. Looking up the rest from reference TRBV19 and TRBJ2-2 gives the full variable domain: DGGITQSPKYLFRKEGQNVTLSCEQNLNHDAMYWYRQDPGQGLRLIYYSQIVNDFQKGDIAEGYSVSREKKESFPLTVTSAQKNPTAFYLCASSILLLQGIGGELFFGEGSRLTVL.